This T cell receptor beta chain came from a study of T cell responses to AZD1222 COVID-19 vaccine. Germline lookup yields CDR1 KGHSH and CDR2 LQKENI. CDR3 length equals 14 residues. The V gene end was trimmed by 5 bases and the J gene end by 7 bases; junction bases not matched to a gene: 8. Study results and caveats: Possibly, clonal diversity was underestimated; donors were largely white British and included more females. None of the repertoires were sampled until the peak T cell response had passed. The study reported that nearly half of spike-specific TCRs target unmutated variant regions.

Comments on this clone: What it binds is unknown.

Clones were sequenced by immunoSEQ multiplex PCR, and TCRdb holds only the in-frame ones, with some missing. Counted here are around 160,000 clones, 80% to 85% occurring once; the ten biggest clones make up about 3.8%. Sequenced here: peripheral blood, sampled on day 0 of MenACWY control vaccination. The TCR was taken from an adult in good health. The gene calls are TRBV18 and TRBJ2-1, with TRBD2 matching over 7 bases. The CDR3: CASSDGGYPNEQFF. The CDR3 DNA sequence: TGTGCCAGCTCAGACGGGGGGTACCCGAATGAGCAGTTCTTC.